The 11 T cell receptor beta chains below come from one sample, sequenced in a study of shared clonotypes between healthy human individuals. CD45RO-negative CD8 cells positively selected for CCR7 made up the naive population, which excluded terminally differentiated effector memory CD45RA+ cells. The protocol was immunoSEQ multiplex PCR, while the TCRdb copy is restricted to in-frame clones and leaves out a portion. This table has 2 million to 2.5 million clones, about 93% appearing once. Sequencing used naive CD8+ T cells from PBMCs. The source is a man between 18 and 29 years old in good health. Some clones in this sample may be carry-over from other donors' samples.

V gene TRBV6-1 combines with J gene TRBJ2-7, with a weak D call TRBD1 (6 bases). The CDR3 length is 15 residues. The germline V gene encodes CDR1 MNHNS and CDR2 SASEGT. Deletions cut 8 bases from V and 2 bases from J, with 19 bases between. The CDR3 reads CASHLTGLATYEQYF. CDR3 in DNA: TGTGCCAGCCATCTGACAGGTCTCGCGACCTACGAGCAGTACTTC.

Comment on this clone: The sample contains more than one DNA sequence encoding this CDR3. CDR3 residues: CASSFVGTGVYEQYF. The CDR3, as DNA: TGTGCCAGCAGTTTTGTTGGGACAGGGGTCTACGAGCAGTACTTC. The chain links TRBV27 to TRBJ2-7, with 10 positions matching TRBD1. Germline CDR1 and CDR2: MNHEY and SMNVEV (reference sequence). J gave up 3 bases and V 3 bases, and 5 bases lay outside the gene matches. The CDR3 loop spans 15 amino acids.

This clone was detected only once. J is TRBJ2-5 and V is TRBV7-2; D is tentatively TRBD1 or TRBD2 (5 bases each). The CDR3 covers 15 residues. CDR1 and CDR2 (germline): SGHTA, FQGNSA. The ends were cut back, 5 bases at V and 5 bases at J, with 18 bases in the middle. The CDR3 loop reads CASSPRDGGRETQYF. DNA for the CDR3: TGTGCCAGCAGCCCACGGGACGGAGGACGGGAGACCCAGTACTTC.

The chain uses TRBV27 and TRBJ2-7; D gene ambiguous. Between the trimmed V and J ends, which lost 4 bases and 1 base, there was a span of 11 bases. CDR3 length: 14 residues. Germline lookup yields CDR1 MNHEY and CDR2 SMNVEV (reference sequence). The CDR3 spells CASSSHILSYEQYF. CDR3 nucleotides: TGTGCCAGCAGTTCCCACATCTTGTCCTACGAGCAGTACTTC.

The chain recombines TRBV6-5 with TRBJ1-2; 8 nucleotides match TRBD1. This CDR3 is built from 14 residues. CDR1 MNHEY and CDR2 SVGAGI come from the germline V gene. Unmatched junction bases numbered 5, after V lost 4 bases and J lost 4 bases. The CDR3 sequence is CASSFGQGVYGYTF. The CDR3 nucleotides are TGTGCCAGCAGTTTCGGACAGGGCGTCTATGGCTACACCTTC.

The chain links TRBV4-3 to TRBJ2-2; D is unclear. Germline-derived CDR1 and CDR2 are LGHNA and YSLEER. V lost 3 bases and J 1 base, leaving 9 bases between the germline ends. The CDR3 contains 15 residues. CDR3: CASSHVRRNTGELFF. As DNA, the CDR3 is TGCGCCAGCAGCCATGTAAGAAGGAACACCGGGGAGCTGTTTTTT.

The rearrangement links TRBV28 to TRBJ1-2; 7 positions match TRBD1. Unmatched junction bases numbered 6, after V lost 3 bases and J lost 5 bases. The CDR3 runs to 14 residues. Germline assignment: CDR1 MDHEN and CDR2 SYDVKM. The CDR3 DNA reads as TGTGCCAGCAGTTTGGGGAACAGGGGATATGGCTACACCTTC. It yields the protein CASSLGNRGYGYTF.

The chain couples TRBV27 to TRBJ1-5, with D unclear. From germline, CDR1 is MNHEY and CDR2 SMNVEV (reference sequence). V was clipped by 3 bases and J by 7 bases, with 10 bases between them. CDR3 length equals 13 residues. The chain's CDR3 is CASSFDPYQPQHF. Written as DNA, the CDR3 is TGTGCCAGCAGTTTTGATCCTTACCAGCCCCAGCATTTT.

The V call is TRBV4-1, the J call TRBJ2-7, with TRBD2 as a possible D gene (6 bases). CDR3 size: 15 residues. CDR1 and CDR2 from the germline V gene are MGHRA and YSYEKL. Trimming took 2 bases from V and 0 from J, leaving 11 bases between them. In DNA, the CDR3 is TGCGCCAGCAGCCAATCGGTTAGCGGCTCCTACGAGCAGTACTTC. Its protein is CASSQSVSGSYEQYF.

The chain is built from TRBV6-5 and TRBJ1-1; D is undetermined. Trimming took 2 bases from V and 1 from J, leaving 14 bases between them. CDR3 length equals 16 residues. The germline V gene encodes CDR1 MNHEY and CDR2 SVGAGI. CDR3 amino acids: CASSYSRTAGNTEAFF. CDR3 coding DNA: TGTGCCAGCAGTTACAGTCGAACAGCGGGGAACACTGAAGCTTTCTTT.

This CDR3 reads CASSPSGEGWSETQYF. Written as DNA, the CDR3 is TGTGCCAGCAGCCCCTCCGGGGAGGGGTGGTCAGAGACCCAGTACTTC. The rearrangement links TRBV7-8 to TRBJ2-5; 7 bases match TRBD2. V shed 5 bases, J shed 4 bases, and the junction held 13 bases outside the gene matches. CDR3 length: 16 residues. Germline V gives CDR1 SGHVS, CDR2 FQNEAQ.